This TCR beta chain is from a study of shared clonotypes between healthy human individuals. On the study more broadly: The donor pool was made up of two women and three men aged 18 to 49.

Repertoires were generated with immunoSEQ multiplex PCR, while TCRdb's copy carries only in-frame clones and drops some. The table has around 1.5 million clones, 98% seen once. CDR3 length: 15 amino acids. Trimming stripped 0 bases from V and 6 bases from J, with 12 bases between. CDR1 and CDR2 (germline): SGHAT, FQNNGV. The rearrangement links TRBV11-2 to TRBJ1-5; D remains ambiguous. The TCR was taken from a man aged 25 to 40 in good health. The material sequenced was naive CD4+ T cells sorted from blood. Subset of the sample: CD45RA+ positively selected. CDR3 bases: TGTGCCAGCAGCTTAGATCTGGGGTTTGGTCAGCCCCAGCATTTT. This codes for CASSLDLGFGQPQHF.